What follows is one T cell receptor (beta chain) and its context. No cognate antigen has been identified for it. Per-nucleotide qualities are absent, and no much larger clonotype sits a single base away. This entry is derived from a study of response to subunit inactivated influenza vaccine (dated by TCRdb to between 2018 and 2020). As for the study more broadly: The study used deep quantitative T cell receptor repertoire profiling to track responses to a trivalent subunit inactivated influenza vaccine.

The library relied on RT-PCR. The sequencing machine was an Illumina HiSeq 2500. TCRdb trimmed the raw reads at Q25, called clones with MiXCR and kept productive beta chains. Here each entry gathers all rows of one CDR3 protein and keeps the most common genes and DNA. For this sample there are fewer than 800,000 distinct CDR3 sequences; about 15% appear just once. 11% of the sample is in the top ten clones. On the study overall, not on this receptor specifically: The authors suggested that each seasonal influenza vaccination may recruit only a limited number of new T cells.

V loses 6 bases, J loses 0 bases, and the germline ends lie 10 bases apart. From the cysteine up to the phenylalanine, the CDR3 has a length of 14 residues. Only the CDR3 part of the read is kept: 42 bases, read in frame from the first base. Recombination linked TRBV12-3 or TRBV12-4 to TRBJ2-3; a weak D assignment points to TRBD1 (5 bases agree). Sequencing was performed on PBMCs from blood, taken approximately 12 days after vaccination. This receptor was identified in a man aged 45-65 years who received an inactivated influenza vaccine. Donor details come from another sample of the same person, matched by shared clones. The CDR3 here reads CASSRTTSTDTQYF. The nucleotide sequence reads TGTGCCAGCAGCAGGACAACGAGCACAGATACGCAGTATTTT.